Presented here are 31 T cell receptor beta chains from one specimen sequenced in a study of blood T cell repertoires in COVID-19. Sequencing was performed with immunoSEQ multiplex PCR; in TCRdb, only in-frame clones are kept and a portion is missing. The repertoire includes 250,000 to 300,000 clones, approximately 82% of them detected once, and 5% sits in the top ten. The sequenced sample consisted of PBMCs or T cells enriched from blood (not recorded which). All receptors derive from a man aged 35 to 55 who had been exposed to COVID-19.

Of note for this clone: Other DNA sequences in the same sample also yield this CDR3. The chain combines TRBV29-1 with TRBJ1-2; no definite D call. The CDR3 is 9 amino acids. V was trimmed by 7 bases and J by 8 bases, leaving 8 bases between them. CDR1 is SQVTM, CDR2 ANQGSEA, per germline. CDR3 in amino acids: CSADNGYTF. In DNA, the CDR3 is TGCAGCGCAGACAACGGCTACACCTTC.

The chain uses TRBV25-1 and TRBJ1-6; D remains unclear. V shed 6 bases and J shed 0 bases, with 15 bases lying between them. From germline, CDR1 is MGHDK and CDR2 SYGVNS. The CDR3 has 17 residues. CDR3: CASRETAISSYNSPLHF. DNA of the CDR3: TGTGCCAGCAGGGAGACCGCAATTAGCTCCTATAATTCACCCCTCCACTTT.

The gene calls are TRBV10-3 and TRBJ1-5, with D perhaps matching TRBD1 (5 bases). The V gene lost 5 bases and the J gene lost 5 bases, with 10 bases spanning the gap. CDR1 is ENHRY and CDR2 is SYGVKD in the germline V gene. CDR3 size: 13 residues. CDR3 sequence: CAISQGSDQPQHF. The CDR3 DNA reads TGTGCCATCAGTCAGGGCAGCGATCAGCCCCAGCATTTT.

The V call is TRBV27, the J call TRBJ1-4; the match to TRBD1 covers 8 bases. The germline gives CDR1 MNHEY, CDR2 SMNVEV (reference sequence). The CDR3 runs 14 residues. Unmatched junction bases numbered 4, after V lost 4 bases and J lost 6 bases. The CDR3 region has the DNA TGTGCCAGCAGTTCGACAGGGGCCTATGAAAAACTGTTTTTT. This translates into CASSSTGAYEKLFF.

The chain recombines TRBV15 with TRBJ1-6; D is unresolved. CDR1 and CDR2 from the germline V gene are LNHNV and YYDKDF (reference sequence). Trimming cost V 0 bases and J 13 bases, with 16 bases left between them. This CDR3 region has 15 residues. CDR3: CATSREVVPSSPLHF. The CDR3 bases are TGTGCCACCAGCAGAGAGGTAGTCCCGTCGTCGCCCCTCCACTTT.

The chain uses TRBV2 and TRBJ2-3; D is unclear. Per the germline V gene, CDR1 is SNHLY and CDR2 is FYNNEI. The germline V and J ends were trimmed by 6 bases and 2 bases, with 12 bases remaining between them. The CDR3 is made up of 14 amino acids. The CDR3 nucleotides read TGTGCCAGCAGCCAGACAACCTACACAGATACGCAGTATTTT. Translation: CASSQTTYTDTQYF.

The chain employs TRBV9 and TRBJ2-3; 12 nucleotides match TRBD2. Germline V CDR1 and CDR2: SGDLS, YYNGEE. The CDR3 is 16 amino acids. J was trimmed by 2 bases and V by 4 bases; bases with no gene match: 5. Here the CDR3 DNA reads TGTGCCAGCAGCCCTCGGACTAGCGGGGTCACAGATACGCAGTATTTT. Translated: CASSPRTSGVTDTQYF.

The chain is built from TRBV19 and TRBJ1-5, with a weak D call TRBD1 (5 bases). The CDR3 has 15 amino acids. V shed 7 bases and J shed 6 bases, with 19 bases lying between them. Germline CDR1 LNHDA, CDR2 SQIVND (reference sequence). The CDR3 nucleotides are TGTGCCAGTAAGGGGCGGGGCAACGGGGTTCAGCCCCAGCATTTT. Amino acids: CASKGRGNGVQPQHF.

The V and J genes are TRBV4-1 and TRBJ2-1, with TRBD2 matching over 7 bases. Germline CDR1 and CDR2: MGHRA and YSYEKL. This CDR3 region has 11 residues. V lost 5 bases and J lost 13; bases outside the gene matches: 5. The CDR3 here is CASSGREIQFF. In DNA, the CDR3 is TGCGCCAGCAGCGGGCGGGAGATACAGTTCTTC.

The rearrangement links TRBV24-1 to TRBJ1-6; 8 bases are a match to TRBD1. V lost 4 bases and J lost 10; bases outside the gene matches: 2. CDR3 length equals 13 residues. Germline V gene lookup returns CDR1 KGHDR and CDR2 SFDVKD. CDR3 in DNA: TGTGCCACCAGTGACCCAGGGGGCTCACCCCTCCACTTT. This translates into CATSDPGGSPLHF.

J is TRBJ1-2 and V is TRBV6-4; 7 nucleotides align to TRBD1. The CDR3 is 15 amino acids. Germline lookup yields CDR1 MRHNA and CDR2 SNTAGT. Trimming removed 5 bases from V and 5 bases from J; junction bases left unmatched: 11. The CDR3 protein is CASSFGQGGRYGYTF. The CDR3, as DNA: TGTGCCAGCAGTTTCGGGCAAGGGGGCAGGTATGGCTACACCTTC.

This clone occurred a few times. This chain connects TRBV11-2 to TRBJ2-5; maybe TRBD1 (6 bases). Germline V gives CDR1 SGHAT, CDR2 FQNNGV. The ends were cut back, 2 bases at V and 5 bases at J, with 12 bases in the middle. CDR3 size: 14 residues. The CDR3 coding sequence is TGTGCCAGCAGCTTAATGGGGGCCTGGGAGACCCAGTACTTC. Its protein is CASSLMGAWETQYF.

The chain recombines TRBV5-6 with TRBJ2-3, with 9 bases that match TRBD2. From germline, CDR1 is SGHDT and CDR2 YYEEEE. Unmatched junction bases numbered 10, after V lost 4 bases and J lost 4 bases. There are 16 residues in the CDR3. The CDR3: CASSPLDRLAADTQYF. In DNA, the CDR3 is TGTGCCAGCAGCCCACTGGATAGACTAGCGGCAGATACGCAGTATTTT.

This clone appeared a few times. The rearrangement links TRBV29-1 to TRBJ2-1; 9 positions agree with TRBD2. V lost 7 bases to trimming and J lost 8 bases; unmatched junction nucleotides: 6. The CDR3 extends over 12 amino acids. Per germline, CDR1 SQVTM and CDR2 ANQGSEA. The CDR3 sequence: CSAAAGGDEQFF. The CDR3 nucleotides read TGCAGCGCTGCGGCGGGAGGGGATGAGCAGTTCTTC.

V is TRBV9 and J is TRBJ2-7; TRBD2 matches 9 bases. In germline, CDR1 is SGDLS, CDR2 YYNGEE. With 4 bases clipped from V and 6 bases from J, the junction kept 11 bases outside the gene matches. The CDR3 is 15 residues long. CDR3 DNA: TGTGCCAGCAGCTATAGCGGGAGAGGCCCCCTCGAGCAGTACTTC. It codes for CASSYSGRGPLEQYF.

This clone was found once. The chain employs TRBV12-5 and TRBJ1-4; D is possibly TRBD1 (6 bases). This CDR3 has 13 amino acids. V lost 5 bases to trimming and J lost 8 bases, with 12 bases between them. CDR1 is LGHNT and CDR2 is FRNRAP in the germline V gene. The CDR3 reads CASGLLGGEKLFF. The CDR3 DNA follows: TGTGCTAGTGGTCTACTAGGGGGAGAAAAACTGTTTTTT.

Only one count was recorded for this clone. V is TRBV5-1 and J is TRBJ1-1, with D maybe TRBD1 (6 bases). CDR1 is SGHRS and CDR2 is YFSETQ in the germline V gene. The CDR3 spans 13 residues. V was trimmed by 5 bases and J by 4 bases, leaving 12 bases between them. The DNA for the CDR3 is TGCGCCAGCAGTCCTACAGGGTCCACTGAAGCTTTCTTT. Protein: CASSPTGSTEAFF.

J is TRBJ1-2 and V is TRBV7-9; TRBD1 might be the D (6 bases). Trimming left V 5 bases short and J 2 bases short, with 15 bases between. Germline V gene data show CDR1 as SEHNR and CDR2 as FQNEAQ (reference sequence). The CDR3 totals 15 residues. Here the CDR3 reads CASSTQYTGNYGYTF. The DNA for the CDR3 is TGTGCCAGCAGCACTCAATATACAGGGAACTATGGCTACACCTTC.

The chain recombines TRBV14 with TRBJ2-1; tentative D call: TRBD1 (5 bases). The CDR3 is 14 amino acids. Trimming cost V 4 bases and J 14 bases, with 21 bases left between them. Germline-derived CDR1 and CDR2 are SGHDN and FVKESK. DNA of the CDR3: TGTGCCAGCAGCCCCCCCCAGTGGGGCCCACCTAAGTTCTTC. Its protein product is CASSPPQWGPPKFF.

This chain connects TRBV5-1 to TRBJ1-5; D is unresolved. V was trimmed by 1 base and J by 0 bases, leaving 11 bases between them. This CDR3 comprises 16 residues. CDR1 and CDR2 (germline): SGHRS, YFSETQ. CDR3 in amino acids: CASSLYGDHSNQPQHF. In nucleotides, the CDR3 is TGCGCCAGCAGCTTGTACGGGGATCATAGCAATCAGCCCCAGCATTTT.

The chain carries TRBV19 and TRBJ1-4; D is unclear. The CDR3 is 17 residues long. Germline CDR1 is LNHDA and CDR2 is SQIVND (reference sequence). The V gene lost 4 bases and the J gene lost 4 bases, with 19 bases spanning the gap. The CDR3 protein is CASSNWVADNSNEKLFF. In DNA form, the CDR3 reads TGTGCCAGTAGTAATTGGGTGGCAGACAATAGTAATGAAAAACTGTTTTTT.

V gene TRBV14 combines with J gene TRBJ2-2; TRBD2 matches at 7 bases. Trimming removed 4 bases from V and 5 bases from J; junction bases left unmatched: 1. Germline V lookup: CDR1 SGHDN, CDR2 FVKESK. The CDR3 runs 13 residues. The CDR3: CASSLGRTGELFF. Written as DNA, the CDR3 is TGTGCCAGCAGCCTCGGGAGGACCGGGGAGCTGTTTTTT.

The V call is TRBV4-1, the J call TRBJ1-6, with D perhaps TRBD1 (6 bases). Germline lookup yields CDR1 MGHRA and CDR2 YSYEKL. This CDR3 has 14 amino acids. Trimming removed 2 bases from V and 9 bases from J, with 11 bases in between. As DNA, the CDR3 is TGCGCCAGCAGCCAACAGGGGCAGATTTCACCCCTCCACTTT. Amino acids: CASSQQGQISPLHF.

V and J are TRBV27 and TRBJ1-1; D uncertain. This CDR3 has 14 amino acids. Between the trimmed V and J ends, which lost 4 bases and 10 bases, there was a span of 19 bases. Germline loops: CDR1 MNHEY, CDR2 SMNVEV (reference sequence). The CDR3 coding sequence is TGTGCCAGCAGTTCCCAATTGGGAGGCCGGGGAGCTTTCTTT. It is translated as CASSSQLGGRGAFF.

J is TRBJ2-7 and V is TRBV14; maybe TRBD2 (6 bases). V lost 3 bases and J lost 6, with 9 bases in between. The CDR3 is 12 amino acids. The germline CDR1 and CDR2 sequences are SGHDN and FVKESK. CDR3 protein: CASSQEGTEQYF. The CDR3 DNA is TGTGCCAGCAGCCAGGAGGGGACCGAGCAGTACTTC. Filled out from reference TRBV14 and TRBJ2-7, the complete variable domain reads EAGVTQFPSHSVIEKGQTVTLRCDPISGHDNLYWYRRVMGKEIKFLLHFVKESKQDESGMPNNRFLAERTGGTYSTLKVQPAELEDSGVYFCASSQEGTEQYFGPGTRLTVT.

This clone appeared a single time. V usage is TRBV14 and J usage is TRBJ2-1; 9 bases are shared with TRBD2. V lost 5 bases to trimming and J lost 6 bases; unmatched junction nucleotides: 5. The CDR3 is 14 amino acids. Germline CDR1 and CDR2: SGHDN and FVKESK. The CDR3 DNA is TGTGCCAGCAGCGCAATAGCGGGGGCCAATGAGCAGTTCTTC. It specifies CASSAIAGANEQFF.

Here the CDR3 DNA reads TGTGCCAGCAGCTTTGGCAACCACGAGCAGTACTTC. Translation: CASSFGNHEQYF. The chain uses TRBV5-6 and TRBJ2-7; D gene ambiguous. V was pared by 2 bases and J by 5 bases, with 8 bases between. The CDR3 loop spans 12 amino acids. Germline CDR1 is SGHDT and CDR2 is YYEEEE.

CDR3 sequence: CASSLVGSGANVLTF. The CDR3 region has the DNA TGTGCCAGCAGTTTAGTCGGGTCCGGGGCCAACGTCCTGACTTTC. The V call is TRBV27, the J call TRBJ2-6; D is undetermined. Germline CDR1 is MNHEY and CDR2 is SMNVEV (reference sequence). Trimming took off 2 bases at V and 4 bases at J, with 9 bases between the two ends. This CDR3 has 15 residues.

J is TRBJ2-1 and V is TRBV30, with 7 nucleotides matching TRBD1. Germline-derived CDR1 and CDR2 are GTSNPN and SVGIG (reference sequence). This CDR3 has 15 residues. Trimming removed 4 bases from V and 3 bases from J; junction bases left unmatched: 9. For the CDR3, the DNA is TGTGCCTGGATCCCACAGGGGCCCCTCTACAATGAGCAGTTCTTC. This sequence encodes CAWIPQGPLYNEQFF.

The V call is TRBV7-3, the J call TRBJ2-1; D perhaps matches TRBD1 (5 bases). The length of the CDR3 is 13 residues. CDR1 SGHTA and CDR2 FQGTGA come from the germline V gene. V was cut by 5 bases and J by 8 bases, with 13 bases left in between. The CDR3 bases are TGTGCCAGCAGCCGACTCCAGGGATATGAGCAGTTCTTC. The encoded protein is CASSRLQGYEQFF.

The chain has TRBV24-1 and TRBJ2-1; weak D call: TRBD2 (6 bases). The germline V and J ends were trimmed by 9 bases and 7 bases, with 18 bases remaining between them. The CDR3 runs 14 residues. The germline CDR1 and CDR2 sequences are KGHDR and SFDVKD. The CDR3 DNA reads TGTGCCACCGCCGGGAGAGGATTCTTGAATGAGCAGTTCTTC. Translation gives CATAGRGFLNEQFF.